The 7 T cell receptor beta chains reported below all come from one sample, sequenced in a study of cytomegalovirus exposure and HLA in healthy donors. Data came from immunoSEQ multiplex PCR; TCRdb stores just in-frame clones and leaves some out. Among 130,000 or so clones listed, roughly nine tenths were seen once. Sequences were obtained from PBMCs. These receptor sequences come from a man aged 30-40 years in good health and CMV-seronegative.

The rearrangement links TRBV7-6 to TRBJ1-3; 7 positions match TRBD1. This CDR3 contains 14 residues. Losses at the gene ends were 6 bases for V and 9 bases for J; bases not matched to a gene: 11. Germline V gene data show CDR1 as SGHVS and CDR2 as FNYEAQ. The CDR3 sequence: CASRTRGPLGTIYF. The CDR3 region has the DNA TGTGCCAGCAGAACGAGGGGGCCCCTAGGCACCATATATTTT.

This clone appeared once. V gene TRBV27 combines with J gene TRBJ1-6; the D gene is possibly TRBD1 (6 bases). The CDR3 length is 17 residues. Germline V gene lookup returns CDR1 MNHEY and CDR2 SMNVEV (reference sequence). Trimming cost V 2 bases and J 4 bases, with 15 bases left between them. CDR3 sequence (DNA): TGTGCCAGCAGTTTAAGAGGAGTAGGACAGTATAATTCACCCCTCCACTTT. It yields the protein CASSLRGVGQYNSPLHF.

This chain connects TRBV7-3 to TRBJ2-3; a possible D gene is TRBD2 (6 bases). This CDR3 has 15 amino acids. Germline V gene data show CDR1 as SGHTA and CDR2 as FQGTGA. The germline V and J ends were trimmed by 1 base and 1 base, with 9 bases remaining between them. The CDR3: CASSLISSGTDTQYF. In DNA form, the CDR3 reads TGTGCCAGCAGCTTAATATCTAGCGGCACAGATACGCAGTATTTT.

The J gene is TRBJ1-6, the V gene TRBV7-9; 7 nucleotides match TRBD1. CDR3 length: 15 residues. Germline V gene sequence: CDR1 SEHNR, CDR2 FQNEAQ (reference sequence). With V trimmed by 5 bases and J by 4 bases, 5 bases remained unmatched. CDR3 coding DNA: TGTGCCAGCAGCCCCGACAGGGCTTATAATTCACCCCTCCACTTT. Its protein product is CASSPDRAYNSPLHF.

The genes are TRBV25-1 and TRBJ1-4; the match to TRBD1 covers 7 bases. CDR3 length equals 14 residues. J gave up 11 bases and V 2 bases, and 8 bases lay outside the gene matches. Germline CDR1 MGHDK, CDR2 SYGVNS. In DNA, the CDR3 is TGTGCCAGCAGTGAAGCCCGGGACAGCGACAAACTGTTTTTT. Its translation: CASSEARDSDKLFF.

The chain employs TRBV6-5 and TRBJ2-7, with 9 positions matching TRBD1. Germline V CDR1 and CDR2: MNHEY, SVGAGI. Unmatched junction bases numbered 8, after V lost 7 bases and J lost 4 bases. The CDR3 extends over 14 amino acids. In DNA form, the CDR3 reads TGTGCCAGCACCATGGACAGGGGAGGATACGAGCAGTACTTC. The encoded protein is CASTMDRGGYEQYF.

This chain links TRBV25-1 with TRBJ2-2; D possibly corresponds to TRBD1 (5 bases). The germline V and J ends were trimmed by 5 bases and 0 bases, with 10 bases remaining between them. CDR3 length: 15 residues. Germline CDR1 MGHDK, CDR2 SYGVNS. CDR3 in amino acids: CASSKPGSNTGELFF. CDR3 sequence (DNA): TGTGCCAGCAGTAAGCCAGGGTCGAACACCGGGGAGCTGTTTTTT.